These 17 T cell receptor beta chains came from one sample sequenced in a study of cytomegalovirus exposure and HLA in healthy donors. The PCR contained 60 Vbeta and 13 Jbeta primers. Clones were read by immunoSEQ multiplex PCR, and TCRdb kept only the in-frame ones, dropping some. The sample holds under 200,000 clones, less than 90% seen once. What was sequenced was PBMCs. The receptors derive from a woman between 18 and 29 years old in good health and CMV-seronegative.

V and J are TRBV5-1 and TRBJ2-2, with 13 bases lining up with TRBD2. J gave up 8 bases and V 4 bases, and 8 bases lay outside the gene matches. This CDR3 comprises 16 residues. Looked up from germline, CDR1 is SGHRS and CDR2 is YFSETQ. CDR3 sequence: CASSQGTSGIGGELFF. The CDR3, as DNA: TGCGCCAGCAGCCAAGGGACTAGCGGGATCGGAGGGGAGCTGTTTTTT.

This chain connects TRBV9 to TRBJ2-1; 10 bases agree with TRBD2. CDR1 is SGDLS and CDR2 is YYNGEE in the germline V gene. J lost 9 bases, V lost 2 bases, and 5 bases had no gene match. The CDR3 has 14 amino acids. DNA for the CDR3: TGTGCCAGCAGCGTCGGGACTAGCGTGGGTGAGCAGTTCTTC. It translates to CASSVGTSVGEQFF. Combining the CDR3 with reference TRBV9 and TRBJ2-1 gives the whole variable domain DSGVTQTPKHLITATGQRVTLRCSPRSGDLSVYWYQQSLDQGLQFLIQYYNGEERAKGNILERFSAQQFPDLHSELNLSSLELGDSALYFCASSVGTSVGEQFFGPGTRLTVL.

This clone was found a few times. The V gene is TRBV7-9, the J gene TRBJ2-7, with TRBD1 identical over 11 bases. Trimming cost V 4 bases and J 1 base; bases outside gene matches: 6. CDR3 length: 16 residues. Germline V gene data show CDR1 as SEHNR and CDR2 as FQNEAQ (reference sequence). The CDR3 coding sequence is TGTGCCAGCAGCTCGACCGGGACAGGGGGATCCTACGAGCAGTACTTC. This codes for CASSSTGTGGSYEQYF.

J is TRBJ2-7 and V is TRBV4-1, with a tentative D call TRBD1 (6 bases). This CDR3 contains 13 residues. Germline V lookup: CDR1 MGHRA, CDR2 YSYEKL. V gave up 4 bases and J gave up 3 bases, with 10 bases separating them. CDR3 DNA sequence: TGCGCCAGCAGCCCCTTGGACAGCTACGAGCAGTACTTC. Its translation: CASSPLDSYEQYF.

This clone was detected only once. The chain uses TRBV7-9 and TRBJ1-6, with 7 positions matching TRBD1. With 8 bases clipped from V and 7 bases from J, the junction kept 8 bases outside the gene matches. Looked up from germline, CDR1 is SEHNR and CDR2 is FQNEAQ (reference sequence). The CDR3 is 14 amino acids. In DNA, the CDR3 is TGTGCCAGCGTCCGGGGGACAGAGAATTCACCCCTCCACTTT. Residues: CASVRGTENSPLHF.

The genes are TRBV5-4 and TRBJ2-6; no firm D call. Trimming removed 2 bases from V and 1 base from J, with 7 bases in between. Germline V gene sequence: CDR1 SGHNT, CDR2 YYREEE (reference sequence). CDR3 length: 15 residues. The CDR3 sequence is CASSFPLSGANVLTF. CDR3 DNA sequence: TGTGCCAGCAGCTTTCCTTTATCTGGGGCCAACGTCCTGACTTTC. Supplemented by reference TRBV5-4 and TRBJ2-6, the full variable domain reads ETGVTQSPTHLIKTRGQQVTLRCSSQSGHNTVSWYQQALGQGPQFIFQYYREEENGRGNFPPRFSGLQFPNYSSELNVNALELDDSALYLCASSFPLSGANVLTFGAGSRLTVL.

This clone turned up a few times. The chain uses TRBV19 and TRBJ1-5, with D possibly being TRBD1 (5 bases). V was cut by 5 bases and J by 2 bases, with 13 bases left in between. Germline assignment: CDR1 LNHDA and CDR2 SQIVND (reference sequence). CDR3 length equals 15 residues. Here the CDR3 DNA reads TGTGCCAGTAGTGAAGGGGCGGGAGGCAATCAGCCCCAGCATTTT. Translation: CASSEGAGGNQPQHF.

The table lists this clone with a count of one. The J gene is TRBJ2-5, the V gene TRBV15, with D tentatively TRBD1 (5 bases). This CDR3 is built from 15 residues. V dropped 1 base and J dropped 5 bases, with 14 bases sitting between them. Germline V CDR1 and CDR2: LNHNV, YYDKDF (reference sequence). CDR3 DNA sequence: TGTGCCACCAGCAGAGCGAAAGGGGTGTGGGAGACCCAGTACTTC. Protein sequence: CATSRAKGVWETQYF. The entire variable domain, with the rest obtained from reference TRBV15 and TRBJ2-5, is as follows: DAMVIQNPRYQVTQFGKPVTLSCSQTLNHNVMYWYQQKSSQAPKLLFHYYDKDFNNEADTPDNFQSRRPNTSFCFLDIRSPGLGDTAMYLCATSRAKGVWETQYFGPGTRLLVL.

V usage is TRBV4-1 and J usage is TRBJ1-1; TRBD1 agrees at 7 bases. The V gene end was trimmed by 1 base and the J gene end by 1 base; junction bases not matched to a gene: 3. CDR1 is MGHRA and CDR2 is YSYEKL in the germline V gene. This CDR3 region has 15 residues. CDR3 sequence reads: CASSQAWTGNTEAFF. The CDR3, as DNA: TGCGCCAGCAGCCAAGCCTGGACAGGGAACACTGAAGCTTTCTTT.

The V and J genes are TRBV4-1 and TRBJ2-3, with 9 bases identical to TRBD2. CDR3 length: 14 amino acids. From germline, CDR1 is MGHRA and CDR2 YSYEKL. The junction had 0 bases not matched to a gene; V was cut back by 4 bases and J by 1 base. Here the CDR3 DNA reads TGCGCCAGCAGCCGGACTAGCGGCACAGATACGCAGTATTTT. Translation gives CASSRTSGTDTQYF.

This clone has only one observation. The genes are TRBV5-6 and TRBJ2-7; 8 bases agree with TRBD2. With 4 bases clipped from V and 3 bases from J, the junction kept 6 bases outside the gene matches. Germline V gene data show CDR1 as SGHDT and CDR2 as YYEEEE. This CDR3 contains 14 residues. CDR3 sequence (DNA): TGTGCCAGCAGCCTACTAGCGGAGCTCTACGAGCAGTACTTC. Its protein is CASSLLAELYEQYF.

On this clone itself: At one of its ends the junction is not consistent with the germline gene, which may arise from a read error. The rearrangement uses TRBV7-9 and TRBJ2-6, with 7 bases aligning to TRBD1. The germline CDR1 and CDR2 sequences are SEHNR and FQNEAQ (reference sequence). The CDR3 covers 17 residues. The CDR3 sequence: CSSRPTGSLSGANVLTF. DNA for the CDR3: TGTTCCAGCAGACCGACAGGGTCCCTCTCTGGGGCCAACGTCCTGACTTTC.

This clone has just one count. J is TRBJ1-6 and V is TRBV30; 7 nucleotides line up with TRBD1. Germline-derived CDR1 and CDR2 are GTSNPN and SVGIG (reference sequence). V shed 2 bases, J shed 8 bases, and the junction held 3 bases outside the gene matches. The CDR3 sequence is 13 residues long. Here the CDR3 DNA reads TGTGCCTGGAGTATGCAGGGGGATTCACCCCTCCACTTT. It codes for CAWSMQGDSPLHF.

This chain connects TRBV25-1 to TRBJ2-5; the D gene is possibly TRBD2 (6 bases). Germline CDR1 MGHDK, CDR2 SYGVNS. The CDR3 covers 14 residues. Trimming pared 6 bases from V and 5 bases from J, leaving 16 bases between. This CDR3 is CASREEGRWETQYF. CDR3 DNA sequence: TGTGCCAGCAGGGAGGAGGGGCGCTGGGAGACCCAGTACTTC.

V is TRBV19 and J is TRBJ1-2, with D perhaps TRBD1 (5 bases). V lost 5 bases, J lost 5 bases, and 9 bases lay in between. Per germline, CDR1 LNHDA and CDR2 SQIVND (reference sequence). CDR3 size: 12 residues. CDR3 sequence: CASSSQGYGYTF. The CDR3 region has the DNA TGTGCCAGTAGTTCGCAGGGATATGGCTACACCTTC.

The gene calls are TRBV28 and TRBJ2-7; 11 bases are shared with TRBD2. The CDR3 runs 15 residues. From germline, CDR1 is MDHEN and CDR2 SYDVKM. V lost 0 bases and J lost 4; bases outside the gene matches: 2. CDR3 DNA: TGTGCCAGCAGTTTATGGGTAGCGGGAGGGTACGAGCAGTACTTC. As protein: CASSLWVAGGYEQYF.

The chain is built from TRBV19 and TRBJ1-1, with TRBD1 matching 9 bases. CDR1 is LNHDA and CDR2 is SQIVND in the germline V gene (reference sequence). J lost 5 bases, V lost 6 bases, and 1 base had no gene match. The CDR3 runs to 12 residues. The CDR3 reads CASRDRGTEAFF. In nucleotides, the CDR3 is TGTGCCAGTAGGGACAGGGGAACTGAAGCTTTCTTT.